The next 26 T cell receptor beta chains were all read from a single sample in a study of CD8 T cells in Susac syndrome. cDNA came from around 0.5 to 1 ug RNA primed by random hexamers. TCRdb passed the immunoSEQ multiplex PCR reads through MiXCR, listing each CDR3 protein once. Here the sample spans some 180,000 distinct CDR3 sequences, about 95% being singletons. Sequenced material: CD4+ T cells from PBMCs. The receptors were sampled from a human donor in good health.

The CDR3 region has the DNA TGTGCCAGCAGTTTGGGGACGACTATCCAAGAGACCCAGTACTTC. Encoded protein: CASSLGTTIQETQYF. J is TRBJ2-5 and V is TRBV28, with D possibly being TRBD1 or TRBD2 (5 bases each). Germline V CDR1 and CDR2: MDHEN, SYDVKM. Trimming took off 3 bases at V and 1 base at J, with 12 bases between the two ends. CDR3 length: 15 amino acids.

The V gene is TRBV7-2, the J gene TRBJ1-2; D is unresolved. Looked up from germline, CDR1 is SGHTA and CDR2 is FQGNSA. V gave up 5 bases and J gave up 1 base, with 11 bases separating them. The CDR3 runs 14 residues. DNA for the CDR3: TGTGCCAGCAGCCCGCAGACGGATAACTATGGCTACACCTTC. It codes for CASSPQTDNYGYTF.

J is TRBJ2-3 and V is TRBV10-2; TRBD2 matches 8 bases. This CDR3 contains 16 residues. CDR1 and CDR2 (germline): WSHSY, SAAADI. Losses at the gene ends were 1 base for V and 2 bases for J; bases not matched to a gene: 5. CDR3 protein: CASSEYPSGFTDTQYF. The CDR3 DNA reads TGCGCCAGCAGTGAGTACCCTAGCGGGTTCACAGATACGCAGTATTTT.

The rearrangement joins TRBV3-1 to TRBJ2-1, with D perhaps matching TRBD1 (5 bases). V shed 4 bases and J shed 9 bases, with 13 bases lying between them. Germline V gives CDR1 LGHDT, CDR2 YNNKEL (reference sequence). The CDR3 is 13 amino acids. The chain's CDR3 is CASSPQGWGEQFF. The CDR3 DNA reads TGTGCCAGCAGCCCTCAGGGCTGGGGTGAGCAGTTCTTC.

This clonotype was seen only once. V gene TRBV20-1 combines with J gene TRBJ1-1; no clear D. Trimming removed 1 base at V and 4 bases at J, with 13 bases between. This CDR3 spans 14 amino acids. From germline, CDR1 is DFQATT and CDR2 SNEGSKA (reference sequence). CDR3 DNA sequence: TGCAGTGCTAGAGGAGGGTCCCCCTCCACTGAAGCTTTCTTT. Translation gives CSARGGSPSTEAFF.

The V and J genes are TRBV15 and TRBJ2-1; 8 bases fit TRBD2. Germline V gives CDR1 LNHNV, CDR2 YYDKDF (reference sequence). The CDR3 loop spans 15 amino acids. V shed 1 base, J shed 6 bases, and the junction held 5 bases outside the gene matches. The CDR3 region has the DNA TGTGCCACCAGCAGAGTAAGTAGCGGGATCAATGAGCAGTTCTTC. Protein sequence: CATSRVSSGINEQFF. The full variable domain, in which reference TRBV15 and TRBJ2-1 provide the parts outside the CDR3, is DAMVIQNPRYQVTQFGKPVTLSCSQTLNHNVMYWYQQKSSQAPKLLFHYYDKDFNNEADTPDNFQSRRPNTSFCFLDIRSPGLGDTAMYLCATSRVSSGINEQFFGPGTRLTVL.

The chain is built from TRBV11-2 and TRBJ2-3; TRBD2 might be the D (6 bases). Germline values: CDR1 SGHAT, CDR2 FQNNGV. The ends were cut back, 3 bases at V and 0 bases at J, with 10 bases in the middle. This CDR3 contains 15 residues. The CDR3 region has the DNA TGTGCCAGCAGCTTCCCCAGCGGGAGCACAGATACGCAGTATTTT. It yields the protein CASSFPSGSTDTQYF.

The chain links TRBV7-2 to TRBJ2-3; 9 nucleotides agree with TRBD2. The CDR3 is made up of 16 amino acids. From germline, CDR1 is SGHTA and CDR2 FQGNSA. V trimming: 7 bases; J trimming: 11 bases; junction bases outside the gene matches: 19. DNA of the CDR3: TGTGCCAGCACCTACCGAACCAGCGGGAGGCCCCTAGGGCAGTATTTT. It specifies CASTYRTSGRPLGQYF. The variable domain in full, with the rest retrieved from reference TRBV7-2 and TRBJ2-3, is GAGVSQSPSNKVTEKGKDVELRCDPISGHTALYWYRQSLGQGLEFLIYFQGNSAPDKSGLPSDRFSAERTGGSVSTLTIQRTQQEDSAVYLCASTYRTSGRPLGQYFGPGTRLTVL.

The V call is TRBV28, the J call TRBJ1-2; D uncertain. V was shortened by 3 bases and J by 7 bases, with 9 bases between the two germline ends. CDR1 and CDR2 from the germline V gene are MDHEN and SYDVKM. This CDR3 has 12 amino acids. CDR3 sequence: CASSFQDVGYTF. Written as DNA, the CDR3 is TGTGCCAGCAGTTTCCAGGATGTTGGCTACACCTTC.

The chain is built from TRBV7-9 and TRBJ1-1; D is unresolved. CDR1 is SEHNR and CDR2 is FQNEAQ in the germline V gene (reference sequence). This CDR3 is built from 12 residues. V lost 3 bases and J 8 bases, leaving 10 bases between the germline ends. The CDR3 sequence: CASSFEGREAFF. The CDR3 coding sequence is TGTGCCAGCAGCTTTGAAGGCAGAGAAGCTTTCTTT.

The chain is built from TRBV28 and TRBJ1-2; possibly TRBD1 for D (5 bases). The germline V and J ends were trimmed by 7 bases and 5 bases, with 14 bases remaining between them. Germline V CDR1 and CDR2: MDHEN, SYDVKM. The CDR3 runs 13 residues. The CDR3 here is CASKPGGLYGYTF. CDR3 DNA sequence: TGTGCCAGCAAACCTGGGGGATTGTATGGCTACACCTTC.

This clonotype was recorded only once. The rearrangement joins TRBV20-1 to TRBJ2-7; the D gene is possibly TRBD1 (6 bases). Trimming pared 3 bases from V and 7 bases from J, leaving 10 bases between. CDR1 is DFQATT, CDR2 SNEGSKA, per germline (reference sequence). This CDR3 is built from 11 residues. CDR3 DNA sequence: TGCAGTGCTAGGGGCACAGGGGAGCAGTACTTC. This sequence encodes CSARGTGEQYF.

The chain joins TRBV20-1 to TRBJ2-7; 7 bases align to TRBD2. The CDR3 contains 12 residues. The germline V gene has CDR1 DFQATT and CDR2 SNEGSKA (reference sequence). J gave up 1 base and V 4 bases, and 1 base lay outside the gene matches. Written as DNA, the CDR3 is TGCAGTGCTAAAGCGGGATCCTACGAGCAGTACTTC. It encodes CSAKAGSYEQYF.

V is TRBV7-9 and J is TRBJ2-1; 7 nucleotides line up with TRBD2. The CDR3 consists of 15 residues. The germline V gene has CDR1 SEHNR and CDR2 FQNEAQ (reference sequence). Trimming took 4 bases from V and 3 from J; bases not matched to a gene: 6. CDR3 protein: CASSWLGGSYNEQFF. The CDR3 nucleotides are TGTGCCAGCAGCTGGTTGGGAGGGAGCTACAATGAGCAGTTCTTC.

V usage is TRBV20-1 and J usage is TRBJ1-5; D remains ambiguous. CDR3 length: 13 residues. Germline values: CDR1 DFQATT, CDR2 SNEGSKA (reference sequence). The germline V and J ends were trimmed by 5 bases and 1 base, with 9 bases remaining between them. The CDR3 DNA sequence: TGCAGTGCTCGTACAGCGAGCAATCAGCCCCAGCATTTT. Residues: CSARTASNQPQHF.

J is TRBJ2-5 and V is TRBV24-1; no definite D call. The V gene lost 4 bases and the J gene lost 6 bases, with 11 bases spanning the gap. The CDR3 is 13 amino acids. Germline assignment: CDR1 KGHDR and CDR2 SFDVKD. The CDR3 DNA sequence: TGTGCCACCAGTGAAGGACGAAGGCAGACCCAGTACTTC. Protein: CATSEGRRQTQYF.

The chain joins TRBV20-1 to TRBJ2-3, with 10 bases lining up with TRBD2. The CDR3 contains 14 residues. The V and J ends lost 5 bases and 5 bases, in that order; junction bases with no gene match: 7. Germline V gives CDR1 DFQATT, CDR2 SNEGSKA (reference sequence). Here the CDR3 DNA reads TGCAGTGCTTGGACTAGCGGAGGGGGAGATACGCAGTATTTT. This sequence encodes CSAWTSGGGDTQYF.

The CDR3 bases are TGTGCCAGCAGTTACCGGGACACAGAAGGCTACACCTTC. This translates into CASSYRDTEGYTF. This chain joins TRBV6-5 and TRBJ1-2; tentative D call: TRBD1 (6 bases). Germline CDR1 MNHEY, CDR2 SVGAGI. V was clipped by 2 bases and J by 8 bases, with 12 bases between them. The CDR3 consists of 13 residues.

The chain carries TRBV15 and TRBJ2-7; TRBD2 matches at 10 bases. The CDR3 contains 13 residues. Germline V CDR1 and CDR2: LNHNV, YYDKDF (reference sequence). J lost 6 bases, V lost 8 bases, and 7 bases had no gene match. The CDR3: CATSSGRRGEQYF. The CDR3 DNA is TGTGCCACCTCTAGCGGGAGAAGAGGCGAGCAGTACTTC.

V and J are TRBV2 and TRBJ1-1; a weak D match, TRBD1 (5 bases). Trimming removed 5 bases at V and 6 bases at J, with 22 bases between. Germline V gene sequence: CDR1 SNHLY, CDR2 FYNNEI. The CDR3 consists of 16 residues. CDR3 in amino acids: CASSPRQPLAGAEAFF. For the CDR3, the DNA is TGTGCCAGCAGTCCCCGACAGCCTTTAGCCGGCGCTGAAGCTTTCTTT.

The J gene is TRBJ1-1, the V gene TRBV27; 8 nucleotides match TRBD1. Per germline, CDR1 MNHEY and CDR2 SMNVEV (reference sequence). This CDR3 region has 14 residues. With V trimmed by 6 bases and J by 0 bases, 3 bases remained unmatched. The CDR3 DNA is TGTGCCAGCAGCCGGACAGGGATGAACACTGAAGCTTTCTTT. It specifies CASSRTGMNTEAFF.

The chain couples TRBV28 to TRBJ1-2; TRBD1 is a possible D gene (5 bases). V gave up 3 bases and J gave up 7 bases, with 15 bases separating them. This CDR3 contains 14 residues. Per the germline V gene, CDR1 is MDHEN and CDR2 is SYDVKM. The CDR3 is CASSFGKGRGGYTF. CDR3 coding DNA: TGTGCCAGCAGTTTTGGCAAGGGGCGCGGTGGCTACACCTTC.

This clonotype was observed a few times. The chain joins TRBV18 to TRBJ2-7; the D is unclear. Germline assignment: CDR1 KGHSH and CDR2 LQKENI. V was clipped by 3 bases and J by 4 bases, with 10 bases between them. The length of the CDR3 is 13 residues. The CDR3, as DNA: TGTGCCAGCTCACCGGGCAGAGAATACGAGCAGTACTTC. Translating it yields CASSPGREYEQYF.

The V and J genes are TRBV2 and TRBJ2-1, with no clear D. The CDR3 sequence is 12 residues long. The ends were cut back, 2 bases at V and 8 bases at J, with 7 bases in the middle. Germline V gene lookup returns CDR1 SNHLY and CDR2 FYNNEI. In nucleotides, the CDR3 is TGTGCCAGCAGTGAATACACCGATGAGCAGTTCTTC. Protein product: CASSEYTDEQFF.

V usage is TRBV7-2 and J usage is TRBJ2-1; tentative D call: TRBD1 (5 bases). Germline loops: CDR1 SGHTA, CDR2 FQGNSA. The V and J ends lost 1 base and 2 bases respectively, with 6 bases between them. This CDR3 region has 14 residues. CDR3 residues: CASSLEGAYNEQFF. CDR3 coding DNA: TGTGCCAGCAGCTTAGAAGGGGCCTACAATGAGCAGTTCTTC.

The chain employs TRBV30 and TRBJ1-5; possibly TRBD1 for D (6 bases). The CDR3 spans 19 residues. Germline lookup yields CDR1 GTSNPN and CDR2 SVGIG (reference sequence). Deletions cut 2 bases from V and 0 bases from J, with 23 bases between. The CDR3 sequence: CAWSPDSREALYSNQPQHF. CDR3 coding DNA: TGTGCCTGGAGTCCGGACAGCCGTGAGGCCCTGTATAGCAATCAGCCCCAGCATTTT. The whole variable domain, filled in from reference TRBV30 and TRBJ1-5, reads SQTIHQWPATLVQPVGSPLSLECTVEGTSNPNLYWYRQAAGRGLQLLFYSVGIGQISSEVPQNLSASRPQDRQFILSSKKLLLSDSGFYLCAWSPDSREALYSNQPQHFGDGTRLSIL.